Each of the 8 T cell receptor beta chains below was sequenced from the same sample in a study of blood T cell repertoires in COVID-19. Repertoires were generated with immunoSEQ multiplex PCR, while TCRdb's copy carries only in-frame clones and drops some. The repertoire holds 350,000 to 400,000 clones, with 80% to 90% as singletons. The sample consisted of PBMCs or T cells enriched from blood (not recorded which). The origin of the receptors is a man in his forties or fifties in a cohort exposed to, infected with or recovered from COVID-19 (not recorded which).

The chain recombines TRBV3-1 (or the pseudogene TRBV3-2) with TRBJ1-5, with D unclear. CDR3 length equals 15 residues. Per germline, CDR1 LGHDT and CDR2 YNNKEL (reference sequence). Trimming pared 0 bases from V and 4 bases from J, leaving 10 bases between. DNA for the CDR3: TGTGCCAGCAGCCAAGACTGGTCCGGTAATCAGCCCCAGCATTTT. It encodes CASSQDWSGNQPQHF.

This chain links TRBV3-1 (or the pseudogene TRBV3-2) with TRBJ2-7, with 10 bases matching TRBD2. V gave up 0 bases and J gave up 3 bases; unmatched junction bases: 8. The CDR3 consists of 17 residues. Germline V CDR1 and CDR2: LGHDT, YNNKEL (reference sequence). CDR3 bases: TGTGCCAGCAGCCAAGATCTCAGCGGGAGGGCGCTCTACGAGCAGTACTTC. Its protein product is CASSQDLSGRALYEQYF.

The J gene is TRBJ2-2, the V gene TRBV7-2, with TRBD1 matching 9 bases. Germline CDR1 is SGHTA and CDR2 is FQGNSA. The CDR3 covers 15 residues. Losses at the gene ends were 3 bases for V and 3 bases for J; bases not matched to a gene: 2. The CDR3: CASSFRDRDTGELFF. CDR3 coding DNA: TGTGCCAGCAGCTTCAGGGACAGGGACACCGGGGAGCTGTTTTTT.

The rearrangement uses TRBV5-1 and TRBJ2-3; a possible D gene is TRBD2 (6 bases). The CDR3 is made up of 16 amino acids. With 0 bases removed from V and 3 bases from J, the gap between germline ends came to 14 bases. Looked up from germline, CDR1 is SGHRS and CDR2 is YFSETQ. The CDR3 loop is CASSLDSGYGTDTQYF. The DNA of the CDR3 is TGCGCCAGCAGCTTGGACAGCGGGTATGGGACAGATACGCAGTATTTT. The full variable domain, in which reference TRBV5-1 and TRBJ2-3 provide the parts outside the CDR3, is KAGVTQTPRYLIKTRGQQVTLSCSPISGHRSVSWYQQTPGQGLQFLFEYFSETQRNKGNFPGRFSGRQFSNSRSEMNVSTLELGDSALYLCASSLDSGYGTDTQYFGPGTRLTVL.

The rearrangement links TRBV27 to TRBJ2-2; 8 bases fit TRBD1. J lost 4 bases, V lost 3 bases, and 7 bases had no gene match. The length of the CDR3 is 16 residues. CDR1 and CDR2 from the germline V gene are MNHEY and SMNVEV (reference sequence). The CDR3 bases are TGTGCCAGCAGTTTCCGGGACAGGCCCCCCACCGGGGAGCTGTTTTTT. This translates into CASSFRDRPPTGELFF.

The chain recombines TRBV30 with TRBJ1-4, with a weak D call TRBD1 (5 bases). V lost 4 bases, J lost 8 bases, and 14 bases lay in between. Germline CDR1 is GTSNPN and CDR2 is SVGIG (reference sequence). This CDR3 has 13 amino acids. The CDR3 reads CAWNKQGTEKLFF. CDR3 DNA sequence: TGTGCCTGGAATAAGCAGGGTACAGAAAAACTGTTTTTT.

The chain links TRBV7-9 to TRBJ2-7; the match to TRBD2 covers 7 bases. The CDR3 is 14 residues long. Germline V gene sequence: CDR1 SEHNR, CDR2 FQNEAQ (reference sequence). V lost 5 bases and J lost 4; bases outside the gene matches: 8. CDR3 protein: CASSPSGTMYEQYF. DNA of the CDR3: TGTGCCAGCAGCCCCTCCGGGACTATGTACGAGCAGTACTTC. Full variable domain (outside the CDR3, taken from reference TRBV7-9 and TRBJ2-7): DTGVSQNPRHKITKRGQNVTFRCDPISEHNRLYWYRQTLGQGPEFLTYFQNEAQLEKSRLLSDRFSAERPKGSFSTLEIQRTEQGDSAMYLCASSPSGTMYEQYFGPGTRLTVT.

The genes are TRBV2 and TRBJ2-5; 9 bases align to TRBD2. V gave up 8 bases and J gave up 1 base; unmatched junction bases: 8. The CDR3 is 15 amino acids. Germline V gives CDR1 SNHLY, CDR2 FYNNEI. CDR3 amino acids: CASRPGGRVQETQYF. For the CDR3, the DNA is TGTGCCAGCCGTCCCGGCGGGAGGGTCCAAGAGACCCAGTACTTC. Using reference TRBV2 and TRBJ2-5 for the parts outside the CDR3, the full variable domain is EPEVTQTPSHQVTQMGQEVILRCVPISNHLYFYWYRQILGQKVEFLVSFYNNEISEKSEIFDDQFSVERPDGSNFTLKIRSTKLEDSAMYFCASRPGGRVQETQYFGPGTRLLVL.